The 22 T cell receptor beta chains listed next were all sequenced from one sample in a study of CD8 T cells in Susac syndrome. An amount of RNA that ranged from roughly 0.5 to 1 ug was reverse transcribed with random hexamers. Each CDR3 protein gets one entry after TCRdb re-called the immunoSEQ multiplex PCR reads with MiXCR. The sample has over 130,000 distinct CDR3 sequences, approximately 95% seen once; the top ten hold over 0.095%. Source material: CD4+ T cells from PBMCs. The receptor source for this set is a human donor with multiple sclerosis.

This chain links TRBV24-1 with TRBJ2-4; 9 nucleotides line up with TRBD1. V trimming: 3 bases; J trimming: 6 bases; junction bases outside the gene matches: 5. There are 15 residues in the CDR3. The germline gives CDR1 KGHDR, CDR2 SFDVKD. CDR3 loop: CATSDPGQGPNIQYF. DNA of the CDR3: TGTGCCACCAGTGATCCGGGACAGGGACCAAACATTCAGTACTTC.

The genes are TRBV12-3 or TRBV12-4 and TRBJ2-5; D unclear. The CDR3 spans 14 residues. Deletions cut 3 bases from V and 4 bases from J, with 12 bases between. The CDR3 spells CASSFGPSRETQYF. In DNA form, the CDR3 reads TGTGCCAGCAGTTTCGGACCCTCCAGAGAGACCCAGTACTTC.

J is TRBJ2-5 and V is TRBV12-3 or TRBV12-4; 11 bases are a match to TRBD2. Trimming at V came to 6 bases and at J to 2 bases, leaving 17 bases not matched to a gene. This CDR3 comprises 19 residues. DNA for the CDR3: TGTGCCAGCAGCCCAGAGTCCCCCCTACTAGCGGGAGTACAAGAGACCCAGTACTTC. This sequence encodes CASSPESPLLAGVQETQYF.

DNA of the CDR3: TGCGCCAGCAGCCAAGTCGCCGGAAACACCATATATTTT. Translated, it gives CASSQVAGNTIYF. The V gene is TRBV4-3, the J gene TRBJ1-3; no definite D call. Germline-derived CDR1 and CDR2 are LGHNA and YSLEER. V lost 1 base to trimming and J lost 4 bases, with 5 bases between them. CDR3 length: 13 amino acids.

The chain joins TRBV5-4 to TRBJ2-7; 8 bases fit TRBD2. V trimming: 4 bases; J trimming: 2 bases; junction bases outside the gene matches: 11. Germline V gene data show CDR1 as SGHNT and CDR2 as YYREEE (reference sequence). The CDR3 length is 16 residues. The CDR3 loop is CASSHSVRREAYEQYF. The CDR3 DNA sequence: TGTGCCAGCAGCCACTCAGTCCGGCGGGAGGCCTACGAGCAGTACTTC.

A single count supports this clonotype. This sequence joins TRBV25-1 and TRBJ2-7; no clear D gene. Trimming took off 4 bases at V and 7 bases at J, with 14 bases between the two ends. The CDR3 covers 13 residues. Per germline, CDR1 MGHDK and CDR2 SYGVNS. CDR3 residues: CASSVDGPAEQYF. DNA for the CDR3: TGTGCCAGCAGTGTAGACGGCCCCGCTGAGCAGTACTTC.

The V call is TRBV29-1, the J call TRBJ2-3; D gene unclear. Trimming shortened V by 4 bases and J by 1 base, and 12 bases separated the two germline ends. This CDR3 has 14 amino acids. Germline V gene sequence: CDR1 SQVTM, CDR2 ANQGSEA. This CDR3 is CSVVRDTGTDTQYF. CDR3 bases: TGCAGCGTTGTTAGAGACACGGGCACAGATACGCAGTATTTT.

CDR3 coding DNA: TGTGCCAGCAGCGGCGGGTTACTAGTCTCCTACGAGCAGTACTTC. It encodes CASSGGLLVSYEQYF. This chain links TRBV6-5 with TRBJ2-7, with D tentatively TRBD2 (5 bases). Germline V gene sequence: CDR1 MNHEY, CDR2 SVGAGI. CDR3 size: 15 residues. Between the trimmed V and J ends, which lost 6 bases and 0 bases, there was a span of 15 bases.

The V and J genes are TRBV19 and TRBJ1-5; tentative D call: TRBD1 (5 bases). Germline CDR1 reads LNHDA; CDR2 reads SQIVND (reference sequence). V was trimmed by 8 bases and J by 2 bases, leaving 19 bases between them. This CDR3 has 16 amino acids. The DNA for the CDR3 is TGTGCCAGTGCCCCACACCTCGGGGGGGGCAATCAGCCCCAGCATTTT. It yields the protein CASAPHLGGGNQPQHF.

The chain couples TRBV15 to TRBJ1-2; D is ambiguous. The CDR3 extends over 14 amino acids. V gave up 0 bases and J gave up 2 bases, with 7 bases separating them. Germline V gene sequence: CDR1 LNHNV, CDR2 YYDKDF (reference sequence). The CDR3 here is CATSREGINYGYTF. CDR3 DNA: TGTGCCACCAGCAGAGAGGGGATCAACTATGGCTACACCTTC. The full variable domain, with the rest looked up from reference TRBV15 and TRBJ1-2, is DAMVIQNPRYQVTQFGKPVTLSCSQTLNHNVMYWYQQKSSQAPKLLFHYYDKDFNNEADTPDNFQSRRPNTSFCFLDIRSPGLGDTAMYLCATSREGINYGYTFGSGTRLTVV.

The chain combines TRBV7-2 with TRBJ2-1, with 8 bases identical to TRBD2. The length of the CDR3 is 14 residues. Trimming at V came to 6 bases and at J to 9 bases, leaving 10 bases not matched to a gene. Germline-derived CDR1 and CDR2 are SGHTA and FQGNSA. CDR3 loop: CASSQSGGSGEQFF. The DNA of the CDR3 is TGTGCCAGCAGTCAGAGCGGGGGATCTGGTGAGCAGTTCTTC.

The chain uses TRBV25-1 and TRBJ2-3; D uncertain. Deletions cut 5 bases from V and 1 base from J, with 16 bases between. This CDR3 has 16 residues. Germline CDR1 is MGHDK and CDR2 is SYGVNS. The CDR3 here is CASSTIKRGGTDTQYF. The CDR3 coding sequence is TGTGCCAGCAGTACCATTAAGCGCGGCGGCACAGATACGCAGTATTTT.

This rearrangement joins TRBV5-1 to TRBJ1-4, with D perhaps matching TRBD1 (5 bases). Looked up from germline, CDR1 is SGHRS and CDR2 is YFSETQ. The CDR3 is made up of 17 amino acids. With 0 bases removed from V and 5 bases from J, the gap between germline ends came to 17 bases. The CDR3 loop is CASSLEWRRGNNEKLFF. In nucleotides, the CDR3 is TGCGCCAGCAGCTTGGAGTGGAGGAGGGGAAACAATGAAAAACTGTTTTTT. Based on the CDR3 plus reference TRBV5-1 and TRBJ1-4, the full variable domain is KAGVTQTPRYLIKTRGQQVTLSCSPISGHRSVSWYQQTPGQGLQFLFEYFSETQRNKGNFPGRFSGRQFSNSRSEMNVSTLELGDSALYLCASSLEWRRGNNEKLFFGSGTQLSVL.

The chain recombines TRBV7-3 with TRBJ2-1; D remains ambiguous. Between the trimmed V and J ends, which lost 0 bases and 12 bases, there was a span of 12 bases. This CDR3 is 13 amino acids long. Germline V lookup: CDR1 SGHTA, CDR2 FQGTGA. Written as DNA, the CDR3 is TGTGCCAGCAGCTTAACTGCGGCTGGGTGGCAGTTCTTC. Its translation is CASSLTAAGWQFF.

The count of this clonotype is one. The chain combines TRBV28 with TRBJ2-5; D gene unclear. V was cut by 6 bases and J by 5 bases, with 10 bases left in between. The germline V gene has CDR1 MDHEN and CDR2 SYDVKM. The CDR3 length is 12 residues. The CDR3 sequence is CASSKIWETQYF. CDR3 sequence (DNA): TGTGCCAGCAGCAAAATTTGGGAGACCCAGTACTTC. The full variable domain, with the rest looked up from reference TRBV28 and TRBJ2-5, is DVKVTQSSRYLVKRTGEKVFLECVQDMDHENMFWYRQDPGLGLRLIYFSYDVKMKEKGDIPEGYSVSREKKERFSLILESASTNQTSMYLCASSKIWETQYFGPGTRLLVL.

The chain combines TRBV3-1 with TRBJ1-4; no reliable D call. This CDR3 comprises 13 residues. Trimming took 2 bases from V and 7 from J, leaving 8 bases between them. The germline CDR1 and CDR2 sequences are LGHDT and YNNKEL (reference sequence). CDR3 DNA sequence: TGTGCCAGCAGCCAAAACCGCGGTGAAAAACTGTTTTTT. It specifies CASSQNRGEKLFF.

This rearrangement joins TRBV12-3 or TRBV12-4 to TRBJ1-2; 7 nucleotides line up with TRBD1. This CDR3 has 18 residues. V trimming: 1 base; J trimming: 4 bases; junction bases outside the gene matches: 15. The CDR3 protein is CASSLVEGQPKVGYGYTF. CDR3 nucleotide sequence: TGTGCCAGCAGTTTAGTTGAGGGACAGCCCAAGGTCGGCTATGGCTACACCTTC.

This clonotype was observed once. The genes are TRBV30 and TRBJ2-7; 8 positions match TRBD1. The CDR3 spans 12 residues. The germline CDR1 and CDR2 sequences are GTSNPN and SVGIG (reference sequence). V shed 7 bases and J 2 bases; nucleotides not matched to a gene: 4. CDR3 coding DNA: TGTGCCTATGGGACAGGCCCCTACGAGCAGTACTTC. Protein product: CAYGTGPYEQYF.

The rearrangement joins TRBV3-1 to TRBJ2-1, with TRBD1 identical over 8 bases. V was clipped by 1 base and J by 6 bases; unmatched bases: 8. Germline CDR1 and CDR2: LGHDT and YNNKEL (reference sequence). The CDR3 extends over 16 amino acids. This CDR3 reads CASSQGVGQGSNEQFF. CDR3 DNA: TGTGCCAGCAGCCAAGGGGTAGGACAGGGCTCCAATGAGCAGTTCTTC.

The chain couples TRBV4-3 to TRBJ2-3; 7 bases are shared with TRBD2. Trimming removed 8 bases from V and 10 bases from J; junction bases left unmatched: 15. Germline V CDR1 and CDR2: LGHNA, YSLEER. The CDR3 spans 14 residues. This CDR3 reads CASSPGGRRSSQYF. For the CDR3, the DNA is TGCGCCAGCTCCCCGGGGGGTCGGCGGAGTTCGCAGTATTTT.

CDR3 sequence: CSASGDTDTQYF. The CDR3 coding sequence is TGCAGTGCAAGCGGGGACACAGATACGCAGTATTTT. The chain carries TRBV20-1 and TRBJ2-3; 7 positions agree with TRBD2. The CDR3 runs to 12 residues. Germline assignment: CDR1 DFQATT and CDR2 SNEGSKA (reference sequence). J was trimmed by 2 bases and V by 6 bases; bases with no gene match: 2.

V usage is TRBV6-6 and J usage is TRBJ2-3; TRBD1 matches 7 bases. The CDR3 contains 16 residues. The junction had 6 bases not matched to a gene; V was cut back by 1 base and J by 2 bases. CDR1 MNHNY and CDR2 SVGAGI come from the germline V gene (reference sequence). This CDR3 reads CASSYFGTALTDTQYF. As DNA, the CDR3 is TGTGCCAGCAGTTACTTCGGGACAGCCCTCACAGATACGCAGTATTTT.